Included here is one TCR beta chain sequence, with context. This entry comes from a study of cytomegalovirus exposure and HLA in healthy donors. V gave up 7 bases and J gave up 0 bases, with 12 bases separating them. Germline assignment: CDR1 MNHNS and CDR2 SASEGT. The CDR3 is 14 amino acids. The PCR was carried out with 60 Vbeta primers and 13 Jbeta primers. Assay: immunoSEQ multiplex PCR; the TCRdb copy retains only in-frame clones and omits some. The table lists approximately 160,000 clones, roughly 80% of them singletons, with roughly 4.3% in the top ten. This receptor was identified in a man aged 50 or older in good health and CMV-seropositive. This chain joins TRBV6-1 and TRBJ1-2, with D perhaps matching TRBD1 (5 bases). Sequenced: PBMCs. The CDR3 reads CASKPGPTNYGYTF. For the CDR3, the DNA is TGTGCCAGCAAACCAGGGCCCACTAACTATGGCTACACCTTC.